This TCR beta chain was found in a study of blood T cell repertoires in COVID-19. At the level of the study: The United States, Italy and Spain supplied acute and convalescent COVID-19 samples. Sample material is recorded as cDNA or gDNA derived from T cells, B-cell-depleted T cells, or PBMCs.

Study processing details: From reference gene primer amplification, estimates of nucleated cell counts were derived. Generated by immunoSEQ multiplex PCR, the TCRdb table keeps only in-frame clones and is missing some. The V and J calls and clone size were taken over from that table, and D and trimming were inferred from the DNA. The sample carries about 120,000 clones, around 80% recorded once. This CDR3 has 17 residues. With V trimmed by 4 bases and J by 4 bases, 13 bases remained unmatched. Germline V gene lookup returns CDR1 SGHVS and CDR2 FQNEAQ. This clone occurred a few times. The sample consisted of peripheral blood. This TCR derives from a man in his sixties or seventies with acute or convalescent COVID-19. This chain joins TRBV7-8 and TRBJ1-3; 7 bases line up with TRBD1. The CDR3 nucleotides read TGTGCCAGCAGCTCTGACAGGGTGCTCGAGTACGGAAACACCATATATTTT. This codes for CASSSDRVLEYGNTIYF.